The following is a T cell receptor beta chain sequence with its context. What it binds is unknown. The data were obtained in a study of vaccination effects on CD4 cells after COVID-19. Antigen-specific CD4+ T cells were first expanded with viral peptide pools by the ViraFEST assay and only then sequenced. Researchers isolated CD4+ T cells once approximately eleven days of culture had elapsed. The cohort was immunized with two doses of either the BNT162b2 or mRNA-1273 vaccine. According to the study, vaccine recipients showed no prior SARS-CoV-2 infection and negative nucleocapsid antibodies. A half-volume exchange with IL-2 medium occurred on days 3 and 7. TCRdb's copy holds only in-frame clones and misses some; the assay was immunoSEQ multiplex PCR. This table holds approximately 83,000 clones, roughly 80% found once. CDR1 is LGHDT, CDR2 YNNKEL, per germline (reference sequence). The ends lost 1 base at V and 6 bases at J; junction bases unmatched: 7. CDR3 length: 16 residues.

This rearrangement joins TRBV3-1 (or the pseudogene TRBV3-2) to TRBJ2-2, with TRBD1 identical over 8 bases. The source of this sequence is a human donor who received a COVID-19 vaccine. The sequenced sample was CD4+ T cells from PBMCs cultured with HCoV-OC43 spike peptides, obtained after COVID-19 vaccination. Described subset: HCoV-OC43 spike overlapping peptide pool stimulation. CDR3 residues: CASSQVVRTGPGELFF. The CDR3 region has the DNA TGTGCCAGCAGCCAAGTAGTCAGGACAGGGCCCGGGGAGCTGTTTTTT.